The entry that follows covers one TCR beta chain sequence. These data come from a study of blood T cell repertoires in COVID-19. Study-wide context: Sample material is recorded as cDNA or gDNA derived from T cells, B-cell-depleted T cells, or PBMCs.

This CDR3 region has 14 residues. Germline V gene lookup returns CDR1 SGHNT and CDR2 YYREEE (reference sequence). The V gene lost 0 bases and the J gene lost 3 bases, with 8 bases spanning the gap. Libraries were prepared by immunoSEQ multiplex PCR; TCRdb keeps only in-frame clonotypes and omits some of them. The table lists about 150,000 clones, about four fifths of them singletons. This receptor was identified in a woman older than 75 with acute or convalescent COVID-19. V usage is TRBV5-4 and J usage is TRBJ2-3; possibly TRBD1 for D (5 bases). Sample: peripheral blood. The CDR3 protein is CASSLGGRTDTQYF. DNA for the CDR3: TGTGCCAGCAGCTTGGGGGGCAGAACAGATACGCAGTATTTT.